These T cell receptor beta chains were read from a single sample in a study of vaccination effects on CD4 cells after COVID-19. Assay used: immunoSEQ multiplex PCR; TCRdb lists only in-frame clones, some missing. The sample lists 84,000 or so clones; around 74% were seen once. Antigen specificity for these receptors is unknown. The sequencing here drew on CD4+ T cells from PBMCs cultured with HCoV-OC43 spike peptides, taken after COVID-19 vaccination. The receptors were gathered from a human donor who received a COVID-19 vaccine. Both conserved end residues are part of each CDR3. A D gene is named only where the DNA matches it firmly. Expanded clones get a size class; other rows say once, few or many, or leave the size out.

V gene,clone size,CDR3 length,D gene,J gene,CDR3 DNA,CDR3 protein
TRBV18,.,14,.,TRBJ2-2,TGTGCCAGCTCACCTCCCCGGGACACCGGGGAGCTGTTTTTT,CASSPPRDTGELFF
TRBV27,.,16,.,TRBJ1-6,TGTGCCAGCAGTTTATCGAGGGCAGGGTATAATTCACCCCTCCACTTT,CASSLSRAGYNSPLHF
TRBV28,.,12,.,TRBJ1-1,TGTGCCAGCTGGACGGAGAACACTGAAGCTTTCTTT,CASWTENTEAFF
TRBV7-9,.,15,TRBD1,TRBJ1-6,TGTGCCAGCAGCTTCAAGGGGGCAGGAAATTCACCCCTCCACTTT,CASSFKGAGNSPLHF
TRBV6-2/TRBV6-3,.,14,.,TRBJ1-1,TGTGCCAGCAGTTACGCAGGGAGTCACACTGAAGCTTTCTTT,CASSYAGSHTEAFF
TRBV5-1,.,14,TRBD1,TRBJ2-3,TGCGCCAGCAGCCCGGGACAGGACACAGATACGCAGTATTTT,CASSPGQDTDTQYF
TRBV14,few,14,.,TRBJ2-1,TGTGCCAGCAGCCAAGATCTTGTCCATTATGAGCAGTTCTTC,CASSQDLVHYEQFF
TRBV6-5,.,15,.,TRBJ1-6,TGTGCCAGCAGTCCGGCCGTCCTGACGGGCTCACCCCTCCACTTT,CASSPAVLTGSPLHF
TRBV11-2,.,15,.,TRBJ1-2,TGTGCCAGCAGCTCCTTGGGGGGGCGCGGCTATGGCTACACCTTC,CASSSLGGRGYGYTF
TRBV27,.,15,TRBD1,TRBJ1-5,TGTGCCAGCAGGAGGGACAGGGGGCGTGATCAGCCCCAGCATTTT,CASRRDRGRDQPQHF
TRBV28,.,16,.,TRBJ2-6,TGTGCCAGCATTGGGGGAGGCGGGTCTGGGGCCAACGTCCTGACTTTC,CASIGGGGSGANVLTF
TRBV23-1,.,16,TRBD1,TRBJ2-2,TGCGCCAGCAGTCAATCGAAGGACAGGGAGGCCGGGGAGCTGTTTTTT,CASSQSKDREAGELFF
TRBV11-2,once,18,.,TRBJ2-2,TGTGCCAGCAGCCCAACGATGGGCGCGGGACAAGGGACCGGGGAGCTGTTTTTT,CASSPTMGAGQGTGELFF
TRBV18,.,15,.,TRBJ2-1,TGTGCCAGCTCACCAGGTGTCAGCTCCTACAATGAGCAGTTCTTC,CASSPGVSSYNEQFF
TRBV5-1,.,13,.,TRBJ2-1,TGCGCCAGCAGCTTACAGGGCTACAATGAGCAGTTCTTC,CASSLQGYNEQFF
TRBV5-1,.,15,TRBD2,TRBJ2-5,TGCGCCAGCAGCTTGGCAGGACTAGTCTCCGAGACCCAGTACTTC,CASSLAGLVSETQYF
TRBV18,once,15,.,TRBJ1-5,TGTGCCAGCTCACCGTTGGGTGATGGGGGTCAGCCCCAGCATTTT,CASSPLGDGGQPQHF
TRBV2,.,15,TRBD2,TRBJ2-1,TGTGCCAGCAGTTGGGGGGGAGGGACGGGCAATGAGCAGTTCTTC,CASSWGGGTGNEQFF
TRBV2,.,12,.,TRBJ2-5,TGTGCCAGCGGGGGGCTCCAAGAGACCCAGTACTTC,CASGGLQETQYF
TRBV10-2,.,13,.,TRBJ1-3,TGCGCCAGCAGCGGAGATTCTGGAAACACCATATATTTT,CASSGDSGNTIYF
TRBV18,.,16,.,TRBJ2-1,TGTGCCAGCTCTCAATTTACAGGAGGCTCCTACAATGAGCAGTTCTTC,CASSQFTGGSYNEQFF
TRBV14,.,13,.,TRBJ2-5,TGTGCCAGCAGCCGGGGAGGTTGGGAGACCCAGTACTTC,CASSRGGWETQYF
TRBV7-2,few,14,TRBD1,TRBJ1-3,TGTGCCAGCAGCTTAGTGACAGGGGAAGGCACCATATATTTT,CASSLVTGEGTIYF
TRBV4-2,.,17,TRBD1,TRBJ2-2,TGTGCCAGCAGCCACGTCGGGACAGGAACGAACACCGGGGAGCTGTTTTTT,CASSHVGTGTNTGELFF
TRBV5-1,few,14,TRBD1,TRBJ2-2,TGCGCCAGCAGAGGGACAGGGGCGACCGGGGAGCTGTTTTTT,CASRGTGATGELFF
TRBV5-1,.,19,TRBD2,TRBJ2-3,TGCGCCAGCAGCGCAGGACTAGCGGGGGGGCCCGGTAGCACAGATACGCAGTATTTT,CASSAGLAGGPGSTDTQYF
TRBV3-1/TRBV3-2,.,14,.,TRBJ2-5,TGTGCCAGCAGCCAAGATCTGAGGGAAGAGACCCAGTACTTC,CASSQDLREETQYF
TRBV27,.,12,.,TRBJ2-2,TGTGCCAGCAGTTCCGGTGCCGGGGAGCTGTTTTTT,CASSSGAGELFF
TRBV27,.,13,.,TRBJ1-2,TGTGCCAGCAGTTTTAGTCAGCTCTATGGCTACACCTTC,CASSFSQLYGYTF
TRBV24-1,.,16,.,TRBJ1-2,TGTGCCACCAGTGACCCTCCGGAGGGACCCCCCTATGGCTACACCTTC,CATSDPPEGPPYGYTF
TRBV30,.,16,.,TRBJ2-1,TGTGCCTGGAGTGTAAAAGACTCGAGCTCCTACAATGAGCAGTTCTTC,CAWSVKDSSSYNEQFF
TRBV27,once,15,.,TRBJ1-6,TGTGCCAGCAGTTTATGGGCCATGGAGGGTTCACCCCTCCACTTT,CASSLWAMEGSPLHF
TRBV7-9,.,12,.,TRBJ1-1,TGTGCCAGCAGCTTGGAGGACACTGAAGCTTTCTTT,CASSLEDTEAFF
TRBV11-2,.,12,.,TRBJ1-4,TGTGCCAGCAGCTTAGTAAAAGAAAAACTGTTTTTT,CASSLVKEKLFF
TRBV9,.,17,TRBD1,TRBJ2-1,TGTGCCAGCAGCCCCCGGGACAGAGAACGATTAGACAATGAGCAGTTCTTC,CASSPRDRERLDNEQFF
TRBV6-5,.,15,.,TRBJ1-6,TGTGCCAGCAGTTATACCGGGACTTTAAATTCACCCCTCCACTTT,CASSYTGTLNSPLHF
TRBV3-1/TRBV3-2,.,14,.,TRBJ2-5,TGTGCCAGCAGCCAATACGGGGATGCGGTGAGGGGGTACTTC,CASSQYGDAVRGYF
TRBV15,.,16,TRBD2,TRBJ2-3,TGTGCCACCAGCAGAGATCTAGCGGGGGGCACAGATACGCAGTATTTT,CATSRDLAGGTDTQYF
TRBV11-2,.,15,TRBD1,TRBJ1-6,TGTGCCAGCAGCTTGAGGGACAGGCTTCATTCACCCCTCCACTTT,CASSLRDRLHSPLHF
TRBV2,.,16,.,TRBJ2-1,TGTGCCAGCAGGTCGGACTACCTGCGCCTATGGAATGAGCAGTTCTTC,CASRSDYLRLWNEQFF
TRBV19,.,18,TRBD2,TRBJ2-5,TGTGCCAGTAGTATGGGACTCGGGACTAGCGGGGGGAGGGAGACCCAGTACTTC,CASSMGLGTSGGRETQYF
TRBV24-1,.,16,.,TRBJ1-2,TGTGCCACCAGTGATTCCCGAGGGCCGGGCGGCAGTGGCTACACCTTC,CATSDSRGPGGSGYTF